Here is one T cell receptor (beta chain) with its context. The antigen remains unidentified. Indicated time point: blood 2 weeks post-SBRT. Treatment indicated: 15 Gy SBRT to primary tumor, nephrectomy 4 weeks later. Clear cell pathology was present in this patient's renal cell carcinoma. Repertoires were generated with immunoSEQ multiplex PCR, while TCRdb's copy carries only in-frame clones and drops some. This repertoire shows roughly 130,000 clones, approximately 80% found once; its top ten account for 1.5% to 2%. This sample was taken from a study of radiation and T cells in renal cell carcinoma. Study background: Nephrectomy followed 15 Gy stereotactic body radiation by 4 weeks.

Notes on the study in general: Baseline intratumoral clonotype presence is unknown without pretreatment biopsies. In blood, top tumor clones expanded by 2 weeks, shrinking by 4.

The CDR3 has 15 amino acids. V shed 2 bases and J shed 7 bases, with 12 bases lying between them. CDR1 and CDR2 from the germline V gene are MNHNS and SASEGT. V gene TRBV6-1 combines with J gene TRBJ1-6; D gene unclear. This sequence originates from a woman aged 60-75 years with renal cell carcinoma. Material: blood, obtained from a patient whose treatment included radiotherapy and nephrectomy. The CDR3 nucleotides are TGTGCCAGCAGTGAACGGGCGATGAGGAATTCACCCCTCCACTTT. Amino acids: CASSERAMRNSPLHF.